Listed here are 24 T cell receptor beta chains from one sample, sequenced in a study of identical twins. TCRdb called the 5' RACE reads again in MiXCR, with one record for every CDR3 protein. The top ten clones hold around 1.5% of a sample with hundreds of thousands of distinct CDR3 sequences, approximately 13% of them seen once. The sample was also linked to a second study, of yellow fever vaccine responses in identical twins.

Sequenced input: PBMCs. These receptors all come from a woman aged 18 to 35 in good health.

The CDR3 here is CSASGTSGAGETQYF. The CDR3 nucleotides read TGCAGTGCTAGCGGGACTAGCGGGGCCGGGGAGACCCAGTACTTC. The chain links TRBV20-1 to TRBJ2-5; TRBD2 matches at 13 bases. Trimming removed 3 bases from V and 5 bases from J; junction bases left unmatched: 6. Looked up from germline, CDR1 is DFQATT and CDR2 is SNEGSKA (reference sequence). There are 15 residues in the CDR3.

The rearrangement uses TRBV7-9 and TRBJ2-1, with 7 bases lining up with TRBD1. The CDR3 has 16 residues. From germline, CDR1 is SEHNR and CDR2 FQNEAQ (reference sequence). J was trimmed by 7 bases and V by 4 bases; bases with no gene match: 13. CDR3 in amino acids: CASSSAPVQGLNEQFF. In nucleotides, the CDR3 is TGTGCCAGCAGCTCGGCGCCGGTACAGGGGTTGAATGAGCAGTTCTTC.

A few counts support this clonotype. The chain recombines TRBV10-3 with TRBJ2-2; D may be TRBD2 (6 bases). Germline-derived CDR1 and CDR2 are ENHRY and SYGVKD. The CDR3 runs 15 residues. V lost 0 bases, J lost 5 bases, and 10 bases lay in between. The CDR3 loop reads CAISESRTTTGELFF. The CDR3, as DNA: TGTGCCATCAGTGAGTCGAGGACTACTACCGGGGAGCTGTTTTTT.

The gene calls are TRBV5-6 and TRBJ1-2, with D unresolved. The CDR3 has 16 amino acids. V was trimmed by 0 bases and J by 4 bases, leaving 16 bases between them. Germline V gives CDR1 SGHDT, CDR2 YYEEEE. In nucleotides, the CDR3 is TGTGCCAGCAGCTTGGTTATACGGGAAGGCTCCTATGGCTACACCTTC. It is translated as CASSLVIREGSYGYTF.

This chain uses TRBV20-1 with TRBJ2-1, with TRBD2 matching over 15 bases. The CDR3 consists of 16 residues. With 0 bases clipped from V and 4 bases from J, the junction kept 1 base outside the gene matches. Germline V gene data show CDR1 as DFQATT and CDR2 as SNEGSKA (reference sequence). The CDR3 sequence: CSARDGTSGGYNEQFF. The CDR3 bases are TGCAGTGCTAGAGACGGGACTAGCGGGGGGTACAATGAGCAGTTCTTC.

V and J are TRBV18 and TRBJ1-4; maybe TRBD1 (6 bases). Trimming cost V 4 bases and J 3 bases, with 15 bases left between them. The CDR3 extends over 16 amino acids. Germline CDR1 is KGHSH and CDR2 is LQKENI. In DNA form, the CDR3 reads TGTGCCAGCTCACAGATTCCAGGGGCCTCTAATGAAAAACTGTTTTTT. It encodes CASSQIPGASNEKLFF.

The rearrangement uses TRBV20-1 and TRBJ2-3, with 15 bases aligning to TRBD2. Germline assignment: CDR1 DFQATT and CDR2 SNEGSKA (reference sequence). Losses at the gene ends were 6 bases for V and 0 bases for J; bases not matched to a gene: 4. The CDR3 runs to 16 residues. The CDR3 spells CSAGTSGRLSTDTQYF. The CDR3 DNA reads TGCAGTGCAGGGACTAGCGGGAGGCTTAGCACAGATACGCAGTATTTT.

The CDR3 DNA is TGTGCCAGCAGCCTCCTACGGGGAGGGGAAGAGACCCAGTACTTC. This sequence encodes CASSLLRGGEETQYF. This chain uses TRBV3-1 with TRBJ2-5; 7 nucleotides align to TRBD2. This CDR3 has 15 residues. The V and J ends lost 4 bases and 3 bases, in that order; junction bases with no gene match: 8. Germline loops: CDR1 LGHDT, CDR2 YNNKEL (reference sequence).

This clonotype was detected only a few times. This rearrangement joins TRBV7-2 to TRBJ1-1; D gene uncertain. The length of the CDR3 is 12 residues. The V gene's germline CDR1 is SGHTA and CDR2 FQGNSA. V shed 10 bases and J shed 1 base, with 10 bases lying between them. The DNA for the CDR3 is TGTGCCACCAACGTGGGGAACACTGAAGCTTTCTTT. Protein product: CATNVGNTEAFF.

CDR3 DNA sequence: TGCAGTGCCTACGGACAGCCCGGAGGGGCTTTCTTT. Amino acids: CSAYGQPGGAFF. The V call is TRBV20-1, the J call TRBJ1-1; a weak D match, TRBD1 (6 bases). The CDR3 is made up of 12 amino acids. Germline V gene data show CDR1 as DFQATT and CDR2 as SNEGSKA (reference sequence). V was clipped by 6 bases and J by 11 bases, with 19 bases between them.

This clonotype was detected ten times or more. The chain has TRBV15 and TRBJ2-1; the match to TRBD1 covers 7 bases. J was trimmed by 6 bases and V by 2 bases; bases with no gene match: 7. Germline loops: CDR1 LNHNV, CDR2 YYDKDF (reference sequence). CDR3 length: 15 amino acids. The CDR3 sequence is CATSRRQGIGNEQFF. CDR3 in DNA: TGTGCCACCAGCAGACGACAGGGTATAGGCAATGAGCAGTTCTTC.

This clonotype has more than one count but fewer than ten. V gene TRBV24-1 combines with J gene TRBJ2-7, with TRBD1 matching over 7 bases. V lost 3 bases and J lost 2; bases outside the gene matches: 6. This CDR3 spans 15 amino acids. Germline CDR1 and CDR2: KGHDR and SFDVKD. The CDR3 sequence: CATSDPRQGTYEQYF. For the CDR3, the DNA is TGTGCCACCAGTGATCCTCGACAGGGAACCTACGAGCAGTACTTC.

The gene calls are TRBV7-9 and TRBJ1-2; no clear D gene. The CDR3 spans 13 residues. CDR1 and CDR2 from the germline V gene are SEHNR and FQNEAQ (reference sequence). With 5 bases removed from V and 0 bases from J, the gap between germline ends came to 7 bases. CDR3 sequence (DNA): TGTGCCAGCAGCCGTAAACCTAACTATGGCTACACCTTC. Its translation is CASSRKPNYGYTF. Full variable domain (remainder filled in from reference TRBV7-9 and TRBJ1-2): DTGVSQNPRHKITKRGQNVTFRCDPISEHNRLYWYRQTLGQGPEFLTYFQNEAQLEKSRLLSDRFSAERPKGSFSTLEIQRTEQGDSAMYLCASSRKPNYGYTFGSGTRLTVV.

This clonotype was seen a few times. The rearrangement uses TRBV10-3 and TRBJ2-1, with TRBD2 matching 9 bases. Per the germline V gene, CDR1 is ENHRY and CDR2 is SYGVKD. Losses at the gene ends were 2 bases for V and 7 bases for J; bases not matched to a gene: 9. The CDR3 has 16 amino acids. The CDR3 DNA follows: TGTGCCATCAGTGAGCTGCGGGAGGGCCGGAGTAATGAGCAGTTCTTC. This encodes CAISELREGRSNEQFF.

This clonotype was counted only a few times. At one of its ends the junction is not consistent with the germline gene, which may arise from a read error. The V and J genes are TRBV20-1 and TRBJ2-7; TRBD1 matches at 10 bases. Germline loops: CDR1 DFQATT, CDR2 SNEGSKA (reference sequence). The length of the CDR3 is 14 residues. The CDR3 loop is CSATPGQGTYGQYF. The CDR3 nucleotides are TGCAGTGCTACCCCGGGACAGGGGACCTACGGGCAGTACTTC.

This clonotype has at least ten counts. This chain uses TRBV5-1 with TRBJ2-3; no clear D gene. V was pared by 4 bases and J by 0 bases, with 9 bases between. The V gene's germline CDR1 is SGHRS and CDR2 YFSETQ. The CDR3 is 14 amino acids. CDR3 DNA: TGCGCCAGCAGCCCAGGCCCCAGCACAGATACGCAGTATTTT. Protein: CASSPGPSTDTQYF.

This clonotype came up a few times. The chain is built from TRBV7-9 and TRBJ1-2; D is perhaps TRBD1 (6 bases). The ends were cut back, 1 base at V and 6 bases at J, with 15 bases in the middle. The CDR3 is 15 residues long. The V gene's germline CDR1 is SEHNR and CDR2 FQNEAQ (reference sequence). The CDR3 loop reads CASSLEVAGVDGYTF. The CDR3 region has the DNA TGTGCCAGCAGCTTAGAAGTGGCAGGGGTTGATGGCTACACCTTC.

This clonotype came up a few times. V and J are TRBV10-3 and TRBJ2-1; TRBD2 matches at 9 bases. Germline V gene data show CDR1 as ENHRY and CDR2 as SYGVKD. V shed 10 bases and J 4 bases; nucleotides not matched to a gene: 11. The CDR3 is made up of 15 amino acids. CDR3 sequence: CATNALAGTYNEQFF. DNA of the CDR3: TGTGCCACCAACGCCCTAGCGGGAACTTACAATGAGCAGTTCTTC.

This clonotype was seen many times. The chain is built from TRBV6-1 and TRBJ2-1, with 10 bases identical to TRBD1. The CDR3 covers 16 residues. Germline trimming cut 6 bases from V and 7 bases from J; bases unmatched to any gene: 12. From germline, CDR1 is MNHNS and CDR2 SASEGT. The CDR3 loop is CASSLPTGGAGNEQFF. CDR3 in DNA: TGTGCCAGCAGCCTACCGACAGGGGGCGCCGGTAATGAGCAGTTCTTC.

The chain couples TRBV28 to TRBJ2-7; TRBD2 agrees at 8 bases. The V segment lost 5 bases and the J segment 3 bases; nucleotides outside the gene matches: 21. CDR1 and CDR2 from the germline V gene are MDHEN and SYDVKM. This CDR3 is built from 19 residues. The CDR3 loop is CASSPPGLAGLSRDYEQYF. The CDR3 nucleotides are TGTGCCAGCAGTCCCCCCGGGCTAGCGGGCCTCTCTCGGGACTACGAGCAGTACTTC.

This clonotype was detected a few times. V and J are TRBV20-1 and TRBJ2-7; D may match TRBD1 or TRBD2 (5 bases each). The CDR3 sequence is 12 residues long. Trimming took 4 bases from V and 2 from J, leaving 9 bases between them. Germline V gene lookup returns CDR1 DFQATT and CDR2 SNEGSKA (reference sequence). The CDR3 sequence: CSATLGAYEQYF. In DNA form, the CDR3 reads TGCAGTGCTACACTAGGGGCCTACGAGCAGTACTTC.

The chain uses TRBV12-5 and TRBJ2-1; 9 nucleotides match TRBD1. The CDR3 contains 15 residues. V was clipped by 3 bases and J by 5 bases; unmatched bases: 5. Germline values: CDR1 LGHNT, CDR2 FRNRAP. The CDR3 region has the DNA TGTGCTAGTGGTTTCCCGGGACAGGGAGACAATGAGCAGTTCTTC. It specifies CASGFPGQGDNEQFF. The full variable domain, its missing parts supplied by reference TRBV12-5 and TRBJ2-1, is DARVTQTPRHKVTEMGQEVTMRCQPILGHNTVFWYRQTMMQGLELLAYFRNRAPLDDSGMPKDRFSAEMPDATLATLKIQPSEPRDSAVYFCASGFPGQGDNEQFFGPGTRLTVL.

The CDR3 reads CASIDWGDTQYF. Here the CDR3 DNA reads TGTGCCAGCATTGACTGGGGGGATACGCAGTATTTT. The chain combines TRBV2 with TRBJ2-3, with D perhaps TRBD1 or TRBD2 (5 bases each). The V and J ends lost 7 bases and 6 bases respectively, with 11 bases between them. The CDR3 length is 12 residues. Germline V lookup: CDR1 SNHLY, CDR2 FYNNEI.

The chain is built from TRBV20-1 and TRBJ1-5, with D unresolved. Germline V gives CDR1 DFQATT, CDR2 SNEGSKA (reference sequence). The V gene lost 0 bases and the J gene lost 0 bases, with 12 bases spanning the gap. The CDR3 spans 16 residues. CDR3 loop: CSAREYGVYSNQPQHF. The DNA of the CDR3 is TGCAGTGCTAGAGAGTACGGCGTCTATAGCAATCAGCCCCAGCATTTT.